A single TCR beta chain is shown here with its context. Its antigen remains unidentified. These data come from a study of T cell repertoires in cytomegalovirus infection. Looking at the study overall: The study used recently identified HLA-C-restricted and well-studied HLA-B-restricted CMV epitopes. Both a matching HLA type and CMV infection were indicated by public TCR beta signatures.

Regarding the study as a whole: HLA-C-restricted CMV clonotypes gave the most frequent clonotype in two of eight donors.

TCRdb reanalysed the reads using MiXCR and keeps one entry per CDR3 protein. The sample consists of approximately 270,000 distinct CDR3 sequences, about 20% of them appearing once. The receptor was isolated from a human donor in good health (CMV status not recorded). Some clones in this sample may be carry-over from other donors' samples. The material was cultured PBMCs, obtained from culture after CMV antigen stimulation.

CDR3 residues: CASSSGQGNGYTF. The CDR3 bases are TGTGCCAGCAGTTCAGGACAGGGGAATGGCTACACCTTC. V usage is TRBV27 and J usage is TRBJ1-2; the match to TRBD1 covers 9 bases. Trimming cost V 4 bases and J 6 bases; bases outside gene matches: 3. The CDR3 has 13 residues. Looked up from germline, CDR1 is MNHEY and CDR2 is SMNVEV (reference sequence).